Sequencing of this TCR beta chain was carried out in a study of OX40 agonist ivuxolimab in advanced cancers. About the research overall: From about 23 to 85 years was the age range, with a mean of roughly 59 years, and about 83% were male.

Some clones are missing from TCRdb's copy, which holds only in-frame ones; the method was immunoSEQ multiplex PCR. The data show 57,000 or so clones, with about 88% seen just once and roughly 4.5% held by the top ten. The CDR3 covers 16 residues. V lost 2 bases, J lost 1 base, and 6 bases stayed unmatched. Germline V gene data show CDR1 as KGHSH and CDR2 as LQKENI. This TCR was sampled from an adult with an advanced solid tumor such as melanoma, head and neck, liver or kidney cancer. This specimen consisted of CD4+ or CD8+ T cells sorted from blood, obtained in a trial of the OX40 agonist ivuxolimab. The V call is TRBV18, the J call TRBJ1-2, with 8 bases fitting TRBD1. The CDR3 DNA reads as TGTGCCAGCTCACCATTCGGACAGGGCTATAACTATGGCTACACCTTC. This encodes CASSPFGQGYNYGYTF.